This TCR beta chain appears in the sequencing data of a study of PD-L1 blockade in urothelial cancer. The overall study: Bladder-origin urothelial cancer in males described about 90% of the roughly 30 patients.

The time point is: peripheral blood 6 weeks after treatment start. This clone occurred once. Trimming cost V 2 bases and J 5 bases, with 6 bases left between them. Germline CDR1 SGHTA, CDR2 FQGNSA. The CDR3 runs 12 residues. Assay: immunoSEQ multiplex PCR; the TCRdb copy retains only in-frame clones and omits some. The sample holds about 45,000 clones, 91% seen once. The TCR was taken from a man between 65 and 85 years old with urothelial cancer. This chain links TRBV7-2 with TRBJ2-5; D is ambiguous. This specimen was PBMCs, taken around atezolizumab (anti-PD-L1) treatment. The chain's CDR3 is CASSLFRETQYF. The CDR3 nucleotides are TGTGCCAGCAGCTTATTCCGGGAGACCCAGTACTTC.